This T cell receptor beta chain emerged from a study of response to subunit inactivated influenza vaccine. Findings and limits, study-wide: Researchers suggested that each seasonal influenza vaccination recruits few new T cells.

V shed 5 bases, J shed 7 bases, and the junction held 9 bases outside the gene matches. Per the germline V gene, CDR1 is SEHNR and CDR2 is FQNEAQ (reference sequence). This CDR3 spans 15 amino acids. Each CDR3 protein is one row after TCRdb ran MiXCR on the RT-PCR reads. The sample holds hundreds of thousands of distinct CDR3 sequences, 6% to 9% seen once. This clonotype was observed a handful of times. The antigen is undetermined. V and J are TRBV7-9 and TRBJ1-2; 11 nucleotides match TRBD1. Here the sequenced sample was PBMCs from blood, taken around 25 months after vaccination. The source is a man between 45 and 75 years old who received an inactivated influenza vaccine. This CDR3 reads CASSILGQGAAGYTF. The CDR3 nucleotides read TGTGCCAGCAGCATCCTTGGACAGGGGGCCGCTGGCTACACCTTC.